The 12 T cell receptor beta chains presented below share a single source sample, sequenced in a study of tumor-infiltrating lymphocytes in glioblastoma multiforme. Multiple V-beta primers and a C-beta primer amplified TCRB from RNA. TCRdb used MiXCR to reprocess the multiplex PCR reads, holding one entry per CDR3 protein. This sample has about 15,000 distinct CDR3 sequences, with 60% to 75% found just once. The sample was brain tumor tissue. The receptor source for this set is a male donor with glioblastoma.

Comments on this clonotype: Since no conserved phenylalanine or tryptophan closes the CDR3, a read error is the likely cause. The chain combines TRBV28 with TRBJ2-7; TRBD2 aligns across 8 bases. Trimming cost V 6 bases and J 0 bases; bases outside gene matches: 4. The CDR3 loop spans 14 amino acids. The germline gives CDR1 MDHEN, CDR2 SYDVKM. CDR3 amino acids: CASSPGTSSYEQYI. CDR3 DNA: TGTGCCAGCAGCCCCGGGACTAGCTCCTACGAGCAGTACATC.

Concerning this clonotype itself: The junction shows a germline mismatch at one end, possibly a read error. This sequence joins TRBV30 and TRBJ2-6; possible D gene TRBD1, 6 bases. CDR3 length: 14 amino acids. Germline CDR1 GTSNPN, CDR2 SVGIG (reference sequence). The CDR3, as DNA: TGCGCCCGTACAGGGTGCTCGGGGGCCAACGTCCTGACTTTC. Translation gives CARTGCSGANVLTF.

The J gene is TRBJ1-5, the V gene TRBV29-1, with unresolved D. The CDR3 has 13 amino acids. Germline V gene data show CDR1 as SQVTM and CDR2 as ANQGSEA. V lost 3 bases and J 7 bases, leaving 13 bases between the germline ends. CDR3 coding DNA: TGCAGCGTTGAGGCGGCCTCGGGGCAGCCCCAGCATTTT. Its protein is CSVEAASGQPQHF. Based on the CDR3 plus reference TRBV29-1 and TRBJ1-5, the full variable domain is SAVISQKPSRDICQRGTSLTIQCQVDSQVTMMFWYRQQPGQSLTLIATANQGSEATYESGFVIDKFPISRPNLTFSTLTVSNMSPEDSSIYLCSVEAASGQPQHFGDGTRLSIL.

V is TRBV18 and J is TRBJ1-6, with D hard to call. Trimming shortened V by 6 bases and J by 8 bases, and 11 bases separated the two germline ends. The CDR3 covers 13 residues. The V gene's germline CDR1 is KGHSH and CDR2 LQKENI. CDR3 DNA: TGTGCCAGCTCCTCCTCGTCTGATTCACCCCTCCACTTT. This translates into CASSSSSDSPLHF.

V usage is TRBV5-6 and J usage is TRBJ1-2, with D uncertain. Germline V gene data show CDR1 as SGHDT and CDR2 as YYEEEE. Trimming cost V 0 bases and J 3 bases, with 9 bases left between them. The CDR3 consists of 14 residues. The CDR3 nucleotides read TGTGCCAGCAGCTTGGTCGCGGTTTACTATGGCTACACCTTC. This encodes CASSLVAVYYGYTF.

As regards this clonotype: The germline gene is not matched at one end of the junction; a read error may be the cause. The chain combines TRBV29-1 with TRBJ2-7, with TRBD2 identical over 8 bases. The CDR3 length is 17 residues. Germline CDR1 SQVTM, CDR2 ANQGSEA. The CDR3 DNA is TGCAGTGTTGAAGGGCCCTTGGGTAGCGGGACTAGGTACGAGCAGTACTTC. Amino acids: CSVEGPLGSGTRYEQYF.

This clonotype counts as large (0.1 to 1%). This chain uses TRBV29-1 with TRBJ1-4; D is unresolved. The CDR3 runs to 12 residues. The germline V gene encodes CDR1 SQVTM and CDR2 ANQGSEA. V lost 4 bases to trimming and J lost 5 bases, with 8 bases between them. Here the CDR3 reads CSVGGQNEKLFF. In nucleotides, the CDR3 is TGCAGCGTTGGAGGGCAGAATGAAAAACTGTTTTTT.

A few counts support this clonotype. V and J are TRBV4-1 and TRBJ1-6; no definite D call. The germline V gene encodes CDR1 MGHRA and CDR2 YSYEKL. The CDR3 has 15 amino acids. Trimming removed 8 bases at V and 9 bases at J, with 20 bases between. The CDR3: CASQSLTSGVSPLHF. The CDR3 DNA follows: TGCGCCAGCCAAAGTCTGACATCTGGGGTTTCACCCCTCCACTTT.

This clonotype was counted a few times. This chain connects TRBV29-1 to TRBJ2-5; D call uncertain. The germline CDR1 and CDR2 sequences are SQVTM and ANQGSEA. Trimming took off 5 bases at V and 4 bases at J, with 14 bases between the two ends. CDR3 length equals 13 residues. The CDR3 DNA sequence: TGCAGCGTTTTATTGGGCGGTAGAGAGACCCAGTACTTC. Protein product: CSVLLGGRETQYF. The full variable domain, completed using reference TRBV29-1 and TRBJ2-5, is SAVISQKPSRDICQRGTSLTIQCQVDSQVTMMFWYRQQPGQSLTLIATANQGSEATYESGFVIDKFPISRPNLTFSTLTVSNMSPEDSSIYLCSVLLGGRETQYFGPGTRLLVL.

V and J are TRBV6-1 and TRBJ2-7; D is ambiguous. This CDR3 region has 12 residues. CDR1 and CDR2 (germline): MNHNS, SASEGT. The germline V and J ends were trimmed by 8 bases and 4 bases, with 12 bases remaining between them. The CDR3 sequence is CASLQPMYEQYF. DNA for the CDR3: TGTGCCAGCCTTCAGCCAATGTACGAGCAGTACTTC.

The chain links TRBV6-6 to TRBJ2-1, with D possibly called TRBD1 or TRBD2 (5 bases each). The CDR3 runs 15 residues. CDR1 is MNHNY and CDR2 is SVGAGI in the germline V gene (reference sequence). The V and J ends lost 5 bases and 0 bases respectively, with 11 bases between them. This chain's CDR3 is CASSPGLGSYNEQFF. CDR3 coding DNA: TGTGCCAGCAGTCCGGGGCTCGGCTCCTACAATGAGCAGTTCTTC.

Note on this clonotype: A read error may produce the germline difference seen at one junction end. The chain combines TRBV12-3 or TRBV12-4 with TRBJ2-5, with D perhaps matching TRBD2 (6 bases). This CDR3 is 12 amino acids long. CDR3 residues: CACRGLGGPQYF. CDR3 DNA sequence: TGTGCCTGCAGAGGCTTAGGAGGGCCCCAATACTTC.